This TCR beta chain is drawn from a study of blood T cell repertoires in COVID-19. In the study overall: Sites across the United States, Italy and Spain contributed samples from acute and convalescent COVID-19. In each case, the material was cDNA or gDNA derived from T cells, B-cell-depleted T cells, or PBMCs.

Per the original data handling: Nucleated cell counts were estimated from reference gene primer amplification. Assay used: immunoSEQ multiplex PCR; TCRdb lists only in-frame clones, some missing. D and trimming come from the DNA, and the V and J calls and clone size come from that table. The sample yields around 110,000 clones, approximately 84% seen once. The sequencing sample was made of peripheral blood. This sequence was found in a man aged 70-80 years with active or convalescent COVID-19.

The CDR3 is CASISGLGEKLFF. The CDR3, as DNA: TGTGCCAGCATCTCTGGGCTTGGTGAAAAACTGTTTTTT. This chain uses TRBV28 with TRBJ1-4; D unresolved. This CDR3 spans 13 amino acids. Trimming shortened V by 7 bases and J by 7 bases, and 13 bases separated the two germline ends. Germline V gives CDR1 MDHEN, CDR2 SYDVKM.